These T cell receptor beta chains were read from a single sample in a study of blood T cell repertoires in COVID-19. Measured with immunoSEQ multiplex PCR; TCRdb has only the in-frame clones, and not every one. The sample has approximately 110,000 clones, 85% to 90% seen once. The sample taken for sequencing was peripheral blood. The receptors were gathered from a woman of 80 years or more with acute or convalescent COVID-19. Each CDR3 is given without its conserved first and last residue. Fields, in order: V gene, J gene, clone size, CDR3 protein. Rows give clone size only sometimes, using once, few, many, or a class for an expanded clone.

v_call: TRBV3-1/TRBV3-2
j_call: TRBJ1-1
clone_size: NA
cdr3_aa: ASSQVSWGRGLVTEAF

v_call: TRBV27
j_call: TRBJ1-5
clone_size: NA
cdr3_aa: ASSLSQADNQPQH

v_call: TRBV4-1
j_call: TRBJ2-3
clone_size: NA
cdr3_aa: ASSQEPGYTDTQY

v_call: TRBV10-2
j_call: TRBJ2-5
clone_size: once
cdr3_aa: ASSELAGGGETQY

v_call: TRBV20-1
j_call: TRBJ2-7
clone_size: NA
cdr3_aa: SARYYEQY

v_call: TRBV7-9
j_call: TRBJ2-1
clone_size: NA
cdr3_aa: ASSFRDRDNNEQF

v_call: TRBV21-1
j_call: TRBJ2-3
clone_size: NA
cdr3_aa: ASSKEPGLAGPTDTQY

v_call: TRBV28
j_call: TRBJ2-5
clone_size: NA
cdr3_aa: ASSFGGGETQY

v_call: TRBV9
j_call: TRBJ2-1
clone_size: NA
cdr3_aa: ASSVSGTSVNEQF

v_call: TRBV19
j_call: TRBJ2-5
clone_size: NA
cdr3_aa: ASRQGGVETQY

v_call: TRBV7-9
j_call: TRBJ1-4
clone_size: NA
cdr3_aa: ASSSGTANEKLF

v_call: TRBV24-1
j_call: TRBJ1-2
clone_size: NA
cdr3_aa: ATSGTGGDYGYT

v_call: TRBV3-1/TRBV3-2
j_call: TRBJ1-2
clone_size: few
cdr3_aa: ASSQARQSYYGYT

v_call: TRBV15
j_call: TRBJ2-7
clone_size: NA
cdr3_aa: ATSTPTGFYEQY

v_call: TRBV15
j_call: TRBJ2-2
clone_size: NA
cdr3_aa: ATSRPGGGFTGELF

v_call: TRBV6-5
j_call: TRBJ1-2
clone_size: once
cdr3_aa: ASSLGGGYT

v_call: TRBV19
j_call: TRBJ1-4
clone_size: NA
cdr3_aa: ASNSGFSEKLF

v_call: TRBV7-8
j_call: TRBJ2-2
clone_size: NA
cdr3_aa: ASSLDGYTGELF

v_call: TRBV3-1/TRBV3-2
j_call: TRBJ2-7
clone_size: NA
cdr3_aa: ASSPKETTQTYEQY

v_call: TRBV9
j_call: TRBJ2-1
clone_size: NA
cdr3_aa: ASSARTSGGTEVF

v_call: TRBV28
j_call: TRBJ1-1
clone_size: NA
cdr3_aa: ASRPRQGANEAF

v_call: TRBV5-8
j_call: TRBJ2-7
clone_size: NA
cdr3_aa: ASSLTGPYEQY

v_call: TRBV18
j_call: TRBJ1-1
clone_size: NA
cdr3_aa: ASSSGTGTGTEAF

v_call: TRBV28
j_call: TRBJ1-2
clone_size: NA
cdr3_aa: ASSPSGIPYGYT

v_call: TRBV23-1
j_call: TRBJ2-2
clone_size: NA
cdr3_aa: ASSLPGQANTGELF

v_call: TRBV28
j_call: TRBJ2-7
clone_size: NA
cdr3_aa: ASSVRDRVGEQY

v_call: TRBV5-1
j_call: TRBJ2-2
clone_size: NA
cdr3_aa: ASSFRTTNTGELF

v_call: TRBV30
j_call: TRBJ2-7
clone_size: NA
cdr3_aa: AWSVEIPGEQY

v_call: TRBV6-2/TRBV6-3
j_call: TRBJ1-2
clone_size: NA
cdr3_aa: ASSYSQVRGYT

v_call: TRBV6-2/TRBV6-3
j_call: TRBJ1-2
clone_size: NA
cdr3_aa: ASSERTGGYGYT

v_call: TRBV2
j_call: TRBJ2-1
clone_size: NA
cdr3_aa: ASNRQGARYNEQF

v_call: TRBV6-5
j_call: TRBJ2-2
clone_size: NA
cdr3_aa: ASSSSGGTTGELF

v_call: TRBV10-2
j_call: TRBJ1-4
clone_size: NA
cdr3_aa: ASSDPPGGNEKLF

v_call: TRBV7-3
j_call: TRBJ2-1
clone_size: NA
cdr3_aa: ASSPIPLGGGSYNEQF

v_call: TRBV28
j_call: TRBJ2-7
clone_size: NA
cdr3_aa: ASSLATSSYEQY

v_call: TRBV7-8
j_call: TRBJ2-7
clone_size: NA
cdr3_aa: ASSLVPQTYEQY

v_call: TRBV9
j_call: TRBJ2-3
clone_size: NA
cdr3_aa: ASSVAGFLGTDTQY

v_call: TRBV27
j_call: TRBJ1-2
clone_size: once
cdr3_aa: ASSKGTGGYGYT

v_call: TRBV19
j_call: TRBJ2-3
clone_size: NA
cdr3_aa: ASSASGGRLTDTQY

v_call: TRBV7-2
j_call: TRBJ1-1
clone_size: NA
cdr3_aa: ASSPGTGMDTEAF

v_call: TRBV10-3
j_call: TRBJ1-1
clone_size: NA
cdr3_aa: AISAARVNTEAF

v_call: TRBV24-1
j_call: TRBJ1-2
clone_size: NA
cdr3_aa: ATSDQGLSGYT

v_call: TRBV7-2
j_call: TRBJ2-1
clone_size: NA
cdr3_aa: ASSLVGGVGEQF

v_call: TRBV4-2
j_call: TRBJ1-5
clone_size: NA
cdr3_aa: ASSQALQTINQPQH

v_call: TRBV29-1
j_call: TRBJ2-7
clone_size: NA
cdr3_aa: SVSTGTVSEQY

v_call: TRBV19
j_call: TRBJ1-5
clone_size: NA
cdr3_aa: ASSTGHLSNQPQH

v_call: TRBV7-8
j_call: TRBJ1-6
clone_size: NA
cdr3_aa: ASSSPYRVYNSPLH

v_call: TRBV2
j_call: TRBJ2-5
clone_size: NA
cdr3_aa: ASRSSGGAGETQY

v_call: TRBV7-2
j_call: TRBJ2-1
clone_size: NA
cdr3_aa: ASSLTSFHEQF